These 30 T cell receptor beta chains were sequenced from one sample in a study of cytomegalovirus exposure and HLA in healthy donors. PCR was performed using 60 Vbeta and 13 Jbeta primers. Measured with immunoSEQ multiplex PCR; TCRdb has only the in-frame clones, and not every one. The sample lists approximately 200,000 clones, 82% seen once, with 6.5% in the top ten. The sample consisted of PBMCs. These receptors all come from a woman in her forties or fifties in good health and CMV-seropositive.

This sequence joins TRBV5-1 and TRBJ2-7, with D maybe TRBD1 (5 bases). Trimming left V 4 bases short and J 3 bases short, with 17 bases between. Germline assignment: CDR1 SGHRS and CDR2 YFSETQ. The CDR3 totals 15 residues. The DNA of the CDR3 is TGCGCCAGCAGCCCCCTCCAAGCGCAGGGCTACGAGCAGTACTTC. Protein product: CASSPLQAQGYEQYF.

The rearrangement links TRBV14 to TRBJ2-2; maybe TRBD1 (7 bases). This CDR3 comprises 15 residues. Germline V lookup: CDR1 SGHDN, CDR2 FVKESK. Trimming took off 3 bases at V and 6 bases at J, with 14 bases between the two ends. In nucleotides, the CDR3 is TGTGCCAGCAGCCACCCGACAGGGAGGTCCGGGGAGCTGTTTTTT. Its protein is CASSHPTGRSGELFF.

The V call is TRBV5-4, the J call TRBJ1-2, with 8 bases aligning to TRBD1. Germline assignment: CDR1 SGHNT and CDR2 YYREEE (reference sequence). There are 14 residues in the CDR3. V lost 4 bases to trimming and J lost 0 bases; unmatched junction nucleotides: 2. CDR3 DNA sequence: TGTGCCAGCAGCCCGGACAGGGCTAACTATGGCTACACCTTC. It yields the protein CASSPDRANYGYTF. Filled out from reference TRBV5-4 and TRBJ1-2, the complete variable domain reads ETGVTQSPTHLIKTRGQQVTLRCSSQSGHNTVSWYQQALGQGPQFIFQYYREEENGRGNFPPRFSGLQFPNYSSELNVNALELDDSALYLCASSPDRANYGYTFGSGTRLTVV.

This chain joins TRBV7-9 and TRBJ2-1; D gene ambiguous. In germline, CDR1 is SEHNR, CDR2 FQNEAQ (reference sequence). This CDR3 comprises 14 residues. V dropped 6 bases and J dropped 6 bases, with 15 bases sitting between them. CDR3 nucleotide sequence: TGTGCCAGCAGATCTACCCTTTCTAGCAATGAGCAGTTCTTC. It yields the protein CASRSTLSSNEQFF.

This sequence joins TRBV27 and TRBJ2-1; 10 bases are a match to TRBD2. This CDR3 has 15 residues. Trimming at V came to 6 bases and at J to 4 bases, leaving 6 bases not matched to a gene. Per germline, CDR1 MNHEY and CDR2 SMNVEV (reference sequence). The CDR3, as DNA: TGTGCCAGCAGGTCTAGCGGGAGAGGATACAATGAGCAGTTCTTC. It translates to CASRSSGRGYNEQFF.

V gene TRBV4-3 combines with J gene TRBJ2-7; weak D call: TRBD1 (5 bases). Between the trimmed V and J ends, which lost 0 bases and 1 base, there was a span of 10 bases. CDR1 LGHNA and CDR2 YSLEER come from the germline V gene. The CDR3 runs 15 residues. The chain's CDR3 is CASSQDREGSYEQYF. The CDR3 region has the DNA TGCGCCAGCAGCCAAGACAGGGAAGGGTCCTACGAGCAGTACTTC.

The gene calls are TRBV5-1 and TRBJ1-3, with a weak D call TRBD1 (5 bases). Germline CDR1 reads SGHRS; CDR2 reads YFSETQ. This CDR3 comprises 14 residues. Trimming left V 4 bases short and J 4 bases short, with 12 bases between. CDR3 DNA: TGCGCCAGCAGCCCACAAGGGGAAGGAAACACCATATATTTT. As protein: CASSPQGEGNTIYF.

This sequence joins TRBV19 and TRBJ1-2; tentatively, D is TRBD1 (6 bases). Looked up from germline, CDR1 is LNHDA and CDR2 is SQIVND (reference sequence). CDR3 size: 14 residues. V was cut by 5 bases and J by 7 bases, with 17 bases left in between. Here the CDR3 reads CASSSRDMFRGYTF. The DNA for the CDR3 is TGTGCCAGTAGTTCCCGGGACATGTTTCGTGGCTACACCTTC.

This chain connects TRBV13 to TRBJ2-7, with TRBD2 matching 14 bases. The CDR3 sequence is 19 residues long. CDR1 is PRHDT, CDR2 FYEKMQ, per germline (reference sequence). With V trimmed by 4 bases and J by 0 bases, 11 bases remained unmatched. CDR3 sequence (DNA): TGTGCCAGCAGCTCTCAAGGGGGACTAGCGGGGGCCAGCTCCTACGAGCAGTACTTC. It yields the protein CASSSQGGLAGASSYEQYF.

The chain recombines TRBV4-1 with TRBJ1-2; D gene uncertain. This CDR3 is built from 15 residues. Trimming took off 1 base at V and 1 base at J, with 10 bases between the two ends. Germline V gene lookup returns CDR1 MGHRA and CDR2 YSYEKL. The CDR3 here is CASSQVPTGNYGYTF. In DNA, the CDR3 is TGCGCCAGCAGCCAAGTTCCGACGGGTAACTATGGCTACACCTTC.

The chain recombines TRBV29-1 with TRBJ2-7; D perhaps matches TRBD1 (6 bases). This CDR3 is 13 amino acids long. V lost 6 bases to trimming and J lost 6 bases, with 18 bases between them. The germline gives CDR1 SQVTM, CDR2 ANQGSEA. The CDR3 is CSVVTGSRPEQYF. CDR3 bases: TGCAGCGTCGTGACAGGTTCCCGACCCGAGCAGTACTTC.

The chain couples TRBV10-3 to TRBJ2-5, with a weak D call TRBD1 (6 bases). CDR1 and CDR2 from the germline V gene are ENHRY and SYGVKD. This CDR3 spans 14 amino acids. V was cut by 4 bases and J by 5 bases, with 14 bases left in between. CDR3: CAISGEGRGETQYF. DNA for the CDR3: TGTGCCATCAGTGGAGAGGGTAGGGGGGAGACCCAGTACTTC.

In its sample, this clone was seen a few times. V is TRBV11-2 and J is TRBJ2-5; D is unclear. Between the trimmed V and J ends, which lost 0 bases and 5 bases, there was a span of 16 bases. This CDR3 is built from 16 residues. Germline V CDR1 and CDR2: SGHAT, FQNNGV. CDR3 region: CASSLEYWPPRETQYF. As DNA, the CDR3 is TGTGCCAGCAGCTTAGAATACTGGCCCCCTAGGGAGACCCAGTACTTC.

Here the CDR3 DNA reads TGTGCCAGCACCCTCGCCGTGGCAGGGGGTCCCCTCTCCTACGAGCAGTACTTC. The encoded protein is CASTLAVAGGPLSYEQYF. This chain uses TRBV28 with TRBJ2-7, with 7 bases that match TRBD1. The CDR3 runs 18 residues. Trimming at V came to 7 bases and at J to 0 bases, leaving 18 bases not matched to a gene. Germline CDR1 is MDHEN and CDR2 is SYDVKM.

Only one count was recorded for this clone. Here the CDR3 DNA reads TGCGCCAGCAGCCAAAACGTAGGGGAAAATCAGCCCCAGCATTTT. This translates into CASSQNVGENQPQHF. The chain carries TRBV4-1 and TRBJ1-5, with TRBD1 as a possible D gene (5 bases). CDR1 and CDR2 (germline): MGHRA, YSYEKL. V lost 2 bases to trimming and J lost 4 bases, with 12 bases between them. CDR3 length: 15 amino acids.

V is TRBV4-1 and J is TRBJ2-1, with 9 nucleotides matching TRBD2. Germline CDR1 and CDR2: MGHRA and YSYEKL. Trimming removed 4 bases from V and 9 bases from J; junction bases left unmatched: 4. The CDR3 sequence is 13 residues long. The CDR3 protein is CASSPREGREQFF. The CDR3 DNA is TGCGCCAGCAGCCCGCGGGAGGGCCGTGAGCAGTTCTTC.

This chain uses TRBV12-2 with TRBJ2-5; TRBD2 is the table's D call and was not checked against the DNA. TRBV12-2 is shown as a pseudogene. The CDR3 has 16 residues. The chain's CDR3 is CASRLSGLWYQETQYF. The CDR3 region has the DNA TGTGCAAGTCGCTTAAGTGGACTATGGTACCAAGAGACCCAGTACTTC.

The rearrangement uses TRBV6-1 and TRBJ1-1, with TRBD1 matching over 10 bases. This CDR3 spans 15 amino acids. The V gene's germline CDR1 is MNHNS and CDR2 SASEGT. V lost 8 bases, J lost 4 bases, and 10 bases stayed unmatched. The CDR3 DNA sequence: TGTGCCAGCGGACCCTTGGGACAGGGGAGCACTGAAGCTTTCTTT. This gives the protein CASGPLGQGSTEAFF.

V usage is TRBV5-4 and J usage is TRBJ2-7, with 11 positions matching TRBD2. Unmatched junction bases numbered 4, after V lost 0 bases and J lost 2 bases. Germline CDR1 reads SGHNT; CDR2 reads YYREEE (reference sequence). CDR3 length equals 16 residues. CDR3 DNA sequence: TGTGCCAGCAGCTTGGGTGGGACTAGCGGCACCTACGAGCAGTACTTC. Protein product: CASSLGGTSGTYEQYF.

The CDR3 loop reads CASSLYRGEGYTF. For the CDR3, the DNA is TGTGCCAGCAGTCTATACAGGGGTGAAGGCTACACCTTC. The chain couples TRBV6-5 to TRBJ1-2, with 7 bases matching TRBD1. Germline-derived CDR1 and CDR2 are MNHEY and SVGAGI. J was trimmed by 8 bases and V by 5 bases; bases with no gene match: 8. The CDR3 extends over 13 amino acids.

This rearrangement joins TRBV6-1 to TRBJ1-1; D is possibly TRBD1 (6 bases). CDR1 is MNHNS, CDR2 SASEGT, per germline. Trimming left V 4 bases short and J 1 base short, with 10 bases between. There are 14 residues in the CDR3. The CDR3 here is CASSGQGTNTEAFF. The DNA of the CDR3 is TGTGCCAGCAGTGGTCAGGGGACGAACACTGAAGCTTTCTTT.

This chain joins TRBV7-9 and TRBJ1-3; 7 bases are shared with TRBD1. CDR3 length equals 15 residues. Germline values: CDR1 SEHNR, CDR2 FQNEAQ (reference sequence). V was pared by 3 bases and J by 4 bases, with 6 bases of the junction left unmatched. As DNA, the CDR3 is TGTGCCAGCAGCTTCACAGGGGTTCCGGGAAACACCATATATTTT. Residues: CASSFTGVPGNTIYF.

The chain joins TRBV25-1 to TRBJ1-4; D is uncertain. With 5 bases removed from V and 4 bases from J, the gap between germline ends came to 11 bases. Germline V gene data show CDR1 as MGHDK and CDR2 as SYGVNS. The CDR3 has 14 amino acids. CDR3 sequence reads: CASSPPYGNEKLFF. The CDR3 DNA follows: TGTGCCAGCAGTCCCCCCTATGGTAATGAAAAACTGTTTTTT.

Worth noting for this clone: Sequence at one end of the junction differs from germline and may be a read error. The V call is TRBV5-1, the J call TRBJ2-4; TRBD2 might be the D (5 bases). The CDR3 is 17 residues long. Germline CDR1 is SGHRS and CDR2 is YFSETQ. The CDR3 sequence: CASSLAGMTTSGNSQYF. Here the CDR3 DNA reads TGCGCCAGCAGCTTGGCCGGTATGACGACCAGCGGAAACAGTCAGTACTTC.

This clone was observed a few times. V gene TRBV4-1 combines with J gene TRBJ1-2; weak D call: TRBD1 (5 bases). Germline assignment: CDR1 MGHRA and CDR2 YSYEKL. This CDR3 spans 13 amino acids. V gave up 2 bases and J gave up 8 bases, with 12 bases separating them. The chain's CDR3 is CASSQTGANGYTF. CDR3 sequence (DNA): TGCGCCAGCAGCCAAACAGGTGCTAACGGCTACACCTTC.

J is TRBJ2-5 and V is TRBV4-1; D call uncertain. This CDR3 spans 16 amino acids. Trimming pared 5 bases from V and 2 bases from J, leaving 18 bases between. Per germline, CDR1 MGHRA and CDR2 YSYEKL. CDR3 sequence (DNA): TGCGCCAGCAGCTCCATGCGTGCCTACCCACAAGAGACCCAGTACTTC. Protein: CASSSMRAYPQETQYF.

V usage is TRBV10-1 and J usage is TRBJ2-1, with 7 bases fitting TRBD1. The trim removed 2 bases at V and 10 bases at J, leaving 8 bases unmatched. Germline V lookup: CDR1 WNHNN, CDR2 SYGVQD (reference sequence). There are 14 residues in the CDR3. The CDR3 protein is CASSERGRGGEQFF. CDR3 in DNA: TGCGCCAGCAGTGAGAGGGGGCGAGGGGGCGAGCAGTTCTTC.

Concerning this clone: The junction does not match germline at one end; this may be a read error. The rearrangement links TRBV5-1 to TRBJ2-6, with D possibly TRBD1 on 5 matching bases. The CDR3 length is 15 residues. Per germline, CDR1 SGHRS and CDR2 YFSETQ. The CDR3 nucleotides are TGCGCCAGCAGCTTCTCAGGGAATGGGGCCAACGGCCTGACTTTC. It is translated as CASSFSGNGANGLTF.

This chain joins TRBV5-6 and TRBJ1-2; D is perhaps TRBD1 (5 bases). This CDR3 comprises 13 residues. Germline lookup yields CDR1 SGHDT and CDR2 YYEEEE. Trimming left V 4 bases short and J 8 bases short, with 15 bases between. The CDR3 spells CASSPRRGGGYTF. The DNA for the CDR3 is TGTGCCAGCAGCCCCCGGAGGGGCGGAGGCTACACCTTC.

The rearrangement uses TRBV7-8 and TRBJ1-3; tentatively, D is TRBD1 (6 bases). The germline CDR1 and CDR2 sequences are SGHVS and FQNEAQ. V was pared by 5 bases and J by 0 bases, with 11 bases between. The CDR3 runs 15 residues. CDR3 DNA sequence: TGTGCCAGCAGCCTCTCGACAGGCTCTGGAAACACCATATATTTT. This gives the protein CASSLSTGSGNTIYF.